Below are 18 T cell receptor beta chains sequenced from a single sample in a study of shared clonotypes between healthy human individuals. Some clones are missing from TCRdb's copy, which holds only in-frame ones; the method was immunoSEQ multiplex PCR. The sample carries approximately 1.5 million clones, approximately 98.5% recorded once. Sequenced sample: naive CD4+ T cells sorted from blood. Subset specified: CD45RA+ positively selected. Source of these receptors: a man younger than 45 in good health.

To note about this clone: Other DNA sequences of this sample code for an identical CDR3. The rearrangement uses TRBV9 and TRBJ2-7; 9 bases are a match to TRBD1. The CDR3 spans 14 residues. From germline, CDR1 is SGDLS and CDR2 YYNGEE. V lost 0 bases, J lost 3 bases, and 1 base stayed unmatched. The CDR3 protein is CASSVGDRVYEQYF. In DNA, the CDR3 is TGTGCCAGCAGCGTAGGGGACAGGGTCTACGAGCAGTACTTC.

The rearrangement uses TRBV5-1 and TRBJ2-7, with D perhaps matching TRBD2 (6 bases). This CDR3 spans 14 amino acids. Germline loops: CDR1 SGHRS, CDR2 YFSETQ. V lost 2 bases and J 1 base, leaving 10 bases between the germline ends. CDR3 protein: CASSFSGVSYEQYF. The DNA of the CDR3 is TGCGCCAGCAGCTTTTCGGGAGTTTCCTACGAGCAGTACTTC. The full variable domain, its missing parts supplied by reference TRBV5-1 and TRBJ2-7, is KAGVTQTPRYLIKTRGQQVTLSCSPISGHRSVSWYQQTPGQGLQFLFEYFSETQRNKGNFPGRFSGRQFSNSRSEMNVSTLELGDSALYLCASSFSGVSYEQYFGPGTRLTVT.

Notes on this clone: This may be a read error, as it is one base from a much larger clone. Other DNA sequences in the sample encode the same CDR3. The chain combines TRBV7-8 with TRBJ2-5; D remains unclear. The CDR3 covers 11 residues. Trimming removed 2 bases at V and 2 bases at J, with 0 bases between. Germline lookup yields CDR1 SGHVS and CDR2 FQNEAQ. The CDR3 bases are TGTGCCAGCAGCTTACAAGAGACCCAGTACTTC. As protein: CASSLQETQYF. The entire variable domain, with the rest obtained from reference TRBV7-8 and TRBJ2-5, is as follows: GAGVSQSPRYKVAKRGQDVALRCDPISGHVSLFWYQQALGQGPEFLTYFQNEAQLDKSGLPSDRFFAERPEGSVSTLKIQRTQQEDSAVYLCASSLQETQYFGPGTRLLVL.

The chain is built from TRBV2 and TRBJ2-1; D perhaps matches TRBD1 (6 bases). Trimming cost V 0 bases and J 15 bases, with 18 bases left between them. CDR1 SNHLY and CDR2 FYNNEI come from the germline V gene. The CDR3 loop spans 14 amino acids. The CDR3 region has the DNA TGTGCCAGCAGTGAAGCGGACAGTGGACCGGTTTTGTTCTTC. This gives the protein CASSEADSGPVLFF.

The rearrangement joins TRBV2 to TRBJ1-1, with 8 nucleotides matching TRBD1. The V gene's germline CDR1 is SNHLY and CDR2 FYNNEI. Trimming removed 7 bases from V and 1 base from J; junction bases left unmatched: 5. The CDR3 has 14 amino acids. CDR3 DNA sequence: TGTGCCAGCACCATGGACAGGGCGAACACTGAAGCTTTCTTT. It translates to CASTMDRANTEAFF.

The rearrangement joins TRBV27 to TRBJ2-7; a possible D gene is TRBD2 (5 bases). This CDR3 contains 15 residues. Germline-derived CDR1 and CDR2 are MNHEY and SMNVEV (reference sequence). Trimming took off 5 bases at V and 2 bases at J, with 16 bases between the two ends. CDR3 sequence reads: CASSPRRSGAYEQYF. The CDR3 DNA sequence: TGTGCCAGCAGTCCCCGGAGAAGCGGCGCCTACGAGCAGTACTTC.

This clone was detected only once. Other nucleotide sequences from this sample produce the same CDR3. This chain joins TRBV2 and TRBJ2-7, with D possibly TRBD2 on 5 matching bases. The CDR3 length is 12 residues. The V end lost 6 bases, the J end lost 1 base, and 7 bases lay between the germline ends. Germline V gene lookup returns CDR1 SNHLY and CDR2 FYNNEI. This CDR3 reads CASSERSYEQYF. CDR3 sequence (DNA): TGTGCCAGCAGCGAGCGGTCCTACGAGCAGTACTTC.

The chain links TRBV6-1 to TRBJ2-7; D might be TRBD2 (7 bases). The CDR3 runs 15 residues. CDR1 is MNHNS and CDR2 is SASEGT in the germline V gene. V lost 6 bases and J 4 bases, leaving 19 bases between the germline ends. CDR3 nucleotides: TGTGCCAGCAGCCCTAGGGGGGGGGAGAGTTACGAGCAGTACTTC. It yields the protein CASSPRGGESYEQYF.

The chain carries TRBV29-1 and TRBJ2-3; the D gene could be TRBD1 or TRBD2 (5 bases each). V lost 8 bases and J lost 5, with 8 bases in between. CDR3 length: 10 amino acids. Germline loops: CDR1 SQVTM, CDR2 ANQGSEA. The CDR3 region has the DNA TGCAGCTCTGGGGGAGATACGCAGTATTTT. Residues: CSSGGDTQYF.

The genes are TRBV14 and TRBJ1-2; D is unclear. The CDR3 has 18 amino acids. Germline loops: CDR1 SGHDN, CDR2 FVKESK. V lost 4 bases to trimming and J lost 4 bases, with 25 bases between them. For the CDR3, the DNA is TGTGCCAGCAGCCTCCCCGCGCGGTACAGATTAACTACCTATGGCTACACCTTC. It is translated as CASSLPARYRLTTYGYTF.

V and J are TRBV18 and TRBJ1-1; perhaps TRBD1 as D (5 bases). Germline CDR1 KGHSH, CDR2 LQKENI. This CDR3 is 14 amino acids long. The V gene lost 2 bases and the J gene lost 4 bases, with 11 bases spanning the gap. DNA of the CDR3: TGTGCCAGCTCACCAATACAGGCGTTCACTGAAGCTTTCTTT. Encoded protein: CASSPIQAFTEAFF.

The chain links TRBV18 to TRBJ2-3; D gene uncertain. CDR1 and CDR2 (germline): KGHSH, LQKENI. V was pared by 2 bases and J by 3 bases, with 9 bases between. The CDR3 spans 14 residues. This chain's CDR3 is CASSPAESTDTQYF. CDR3 sequence (DNA): TGTGCCAGCTCACCAGCTGAGTCGACAGATACGCAGTATTTT.

On this clone: This specimen includes other DNA sequences encoding the same CDR3. This rearrangement joins TRBV5-1 to TRBJ2-7, with D possibly matching TRBD1 (5 bases). CDR3 length equals 14 residues. Trimming left V 4 bases short and J 0 bases short, with 11 bases between. CDR1 and CDR2 from the germline V gene are SGHRS and YFSETQ. CDR3 region: CASSLQGTSYEQYF. CDR3 nucleotide sequence: TGCGCCAGCAGCCTGCAGGGTACCTCCTACGAGCAGTACTTC.

This clone was observed once. The V and J genes are TRBV9 and TRBJ2-4; 7 nucleotides align to TRBD2. The CDR3 runs to 17 residues. The V segment lost 0 bases and the J segment 3 bases; nucleotides outside the gene matches: 9. Germline V gives CDR1 SGDLS, CDR2 YYNGEE. In nucleotides, the CDR3 is TGTGCCAGCAGCGTAGAGGTCGGGAGGACCTACAAAAACATTCAGTACTTC. It specifies CASSVEVGRTYKNIQYF.

The chain is built from TRBV29-1 and TRBJ2-7; D is perhaps TRBD1 (5 bases). From germline, CDR1 is SQVTM and CDR2 ANQGSEA. Trimming took off 3 bases at V and 6 bases at J, with 15 bases between the two ends. The CDR3 runs to 13 residues. CDR3: CSVEPGWAGEQYF. In DNA form, the CDR3 reads TGCAGCGTTGAGCCAGGGTGGGCCGGCGAGCAGTACTTC.

This chain uses TRBV9 with TRBJ1-2; no clear D gene. This CDR3 region has 15 residues. Trimming took off 7 bases at V and 8 bases at J, with 24 bases between the two ends. Germline lookup yields CDR1 SGDLS and CDR2 YYNGEE. The DNA of the CDR3 is TGTGCCAGCTCTAGCTACGTTCGGACGGCGCAGGGCTACACCTTC. Its translation: CASSSYVRTAQGYTF.

The chain carries TRBV6-6 and TRBJ2-7; tentative D call: TRBD2 (6 bases). The CDR3 sequence is 13 residues long. The germline V gene has CDR1 MNHNY and CDR2 SVGAGI (reference sequence). Trimming removed 6 bases at V and 0 bases at J, with 9 bases between. CDR3 loop: CASRRDGSYEQYF. CDR3 sequence (DNA): TGTGCCAGCAGGCGGGACGGCTCCTACGAGCAGTACTTC.

This chain uses TRBV10-3 with TRBJ2-3; maybe TRBD2 (5 bases). Germline V gene sequence: CDR1 ENHRY, CDR2 SYGVKD. The V end was cut by 6 bases, the J end by 1 base, with 11 bases between. CDR3 size: 14 residues. The CDR3 nucleotides read TGTGCCATCAGACGATCGGAGGGCACAGATACGCAGTATTTT. Amino acids: CAIRRSEGTDTQYF.